This T cell receptor (beta chain) was profiled in a study of blood T cell repertoires in COVID-19. TCRdb's copy holds only in-frame clones and misses some; the assay was immunoSEQ multiplex PCR. Here the sample spans about 100,000 clones, roughly 87% being singletons. CDR3 length: 13 amino acids. In germline, CDR1 is SGHTA, CDR2 FQGNSA. V was trimmed by 3 bases and J by 0 bases, leaving 4 bases between them. The V call is TRBV7-2, the J call TRBJ2-3; no clear D. Sequencing was done on a sample of peripheral blood. This clonotype was obtained from a young man in a cohort sampled during active COVID-19. CDR3 sequence reads: CASSFISTDTQYF. CDR3 bases: TGTGCCAGCAGCTTTATTAGCACAGATACGCAGTATTTT.